This T cell receptor beta chain was sequenced for a study of T cells in Graves' hyperthyroidism and ophthalmopathy. Looking at the study overall: Before treatment of any kind, peripheral blood was taken at initial diagnosis.

Points from the study as a whole: A 13 V-J model separated ophthalmopathy from stable hyperthyroidism. Most expanded thyroid clonotypes above 0.001 also appeared in blood.

Germline V gene sequence: CDR1 MNHNS, CDR2 SASEGT. The CDR3 runs to 16 residues. Diagnoses were made from clinical symptoms, serum measures (thyroxine and TRAb), thyroid ultrasound and orbital computed tomography. As regards this clonotype: As yet, its antigen is unknown. One end of the junction fails to match germline, which may point to a read error.

Using RNA transcripts as the source, TCR beta CDR3 regions were amplified. The HTBI primer set drove a first-round RT-PCR of the TCR CDR3. TCRdb reprocessed the multiplex PCR reads with MiXCR, giving one entry per CDR3 protein. The sample yields 660,000 or so distinct CDR3 sequences, about a fifth seen once. The TCR comes from a man between 25 and 39 years old with Graves' ophthalmopathy. The rearrangement uses TRBV6-1 and TRBJ2-7; 15 bases are shared with TRBD2. The material sequenced was blood. CDR3 bases: TGTGCCAGCAGACCGGGACTAGCGGGAGGCCCCTACGGGCAGTACTTC. Translation: CASRPGLAGGPYGQYF.